This TCR beta chain stems from a study of T cells after posttransplantation cyclophosphamide. Clones were read by immunoSEQ multiplex PCR, and TCRdb kept only the in-frame ones, dropping some. The sample includes roughly 70,000 clones, about 94% seen only once; the top ten take 3%. Germline CDR1 and CDR2: SNHLY and FYNNEI. V lost 6 bases to trimming and J lost 10 bases; unmatched junction nucleotides: 10. CDR3 length: 13 residues. The gene calls are TRBV2 and TRBJ1-2, with 8 nucleotides matching TRBD1. This TCR was recovered from a woman in her twenties or thirties in good health and a related stem cell transplant donor. Specimen: PBMCs. As DNA, the CDR3 is TGTGCCAGCAGGGACAGGGTAGGAAGACTCTACACCTTC. Its translation is CASRDRVGRLYTF.